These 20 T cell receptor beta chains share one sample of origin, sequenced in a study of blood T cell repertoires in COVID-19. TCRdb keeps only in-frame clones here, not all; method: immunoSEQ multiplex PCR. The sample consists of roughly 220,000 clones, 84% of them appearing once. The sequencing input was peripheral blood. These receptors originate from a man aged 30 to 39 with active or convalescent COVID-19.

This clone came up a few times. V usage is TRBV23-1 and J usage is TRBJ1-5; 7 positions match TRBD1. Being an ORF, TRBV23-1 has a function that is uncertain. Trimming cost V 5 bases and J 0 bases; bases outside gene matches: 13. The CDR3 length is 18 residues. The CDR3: CASSNPGGPSDSNQPQHF. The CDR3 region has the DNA TGCGCCAGCAGTAACCCAGGGGGGCCGTCCGATAGCAATCAGCCCCAGCATTTT.

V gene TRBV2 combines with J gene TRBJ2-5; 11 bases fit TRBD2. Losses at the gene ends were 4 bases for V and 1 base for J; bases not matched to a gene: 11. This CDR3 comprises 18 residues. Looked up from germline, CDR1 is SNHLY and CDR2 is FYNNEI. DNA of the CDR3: TGTGCCAGCAGTGCATTCCGTAGCGGGAGGGGGACCCAAGAGACCCAGTACTTC. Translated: CASSAFRSGRGTQETQYF.

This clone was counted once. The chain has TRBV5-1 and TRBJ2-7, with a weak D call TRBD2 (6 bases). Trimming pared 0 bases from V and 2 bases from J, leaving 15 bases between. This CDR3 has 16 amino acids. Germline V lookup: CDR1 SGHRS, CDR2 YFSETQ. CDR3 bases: TGCGCCAGCAGCTTGGAAGGCGGGGTAAAGGCCTACGAGCAGTACTTC. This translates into CASSLEGGVKAYEQYF.

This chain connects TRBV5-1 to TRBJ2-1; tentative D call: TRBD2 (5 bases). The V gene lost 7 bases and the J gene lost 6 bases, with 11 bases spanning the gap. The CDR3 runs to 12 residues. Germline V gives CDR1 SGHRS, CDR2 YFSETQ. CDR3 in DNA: TGCGCCAGCGCAACTAGAACCAATGAGCAGTTCTTC. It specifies CASATRTNEQFF.

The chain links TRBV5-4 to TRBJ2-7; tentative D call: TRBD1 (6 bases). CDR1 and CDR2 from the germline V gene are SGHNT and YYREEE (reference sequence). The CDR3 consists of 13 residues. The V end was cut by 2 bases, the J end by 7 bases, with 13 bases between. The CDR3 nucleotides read TGTGCCAGCAGCTTCGGACAGTCGCCAGAGCAGTACTTC. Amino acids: CASSFGQSPEQYF.

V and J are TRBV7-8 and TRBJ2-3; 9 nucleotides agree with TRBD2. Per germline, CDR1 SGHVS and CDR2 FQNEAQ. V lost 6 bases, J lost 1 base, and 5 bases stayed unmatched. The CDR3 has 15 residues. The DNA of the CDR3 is TGTGCCAGCAGTTTGACTAGCGGTGGCACAGATACGCAGTATTTT. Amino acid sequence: CASSLTSGGTDTQYF.

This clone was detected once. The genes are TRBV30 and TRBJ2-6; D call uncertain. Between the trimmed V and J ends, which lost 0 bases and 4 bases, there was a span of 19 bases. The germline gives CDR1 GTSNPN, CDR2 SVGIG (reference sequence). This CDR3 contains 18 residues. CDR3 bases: TGTGCCTGGAGTGTACGCAGGTCTGGCTCTACCGGGGCCAACGTCCTGACTTTC. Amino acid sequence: CAWSVRRSGSTGANVLTF.

The CDR3 region is CASSPRDRGNSNQPQHF. The CDR3 DNA follows: TGTGCCAGCTCGCCGCGGGATCGGGGTAATAGCAATCAGCCCCAGCATTTT. The gene calls are TRBV18 and TRBJ1-5; D remains unclear. Per germline, CDR1 KGHSH and CDR2 LQKENI. CDR3 length equals 17 residues. Trimming removed 6 bases from V and 0 bases from J, with 18 bases in between.

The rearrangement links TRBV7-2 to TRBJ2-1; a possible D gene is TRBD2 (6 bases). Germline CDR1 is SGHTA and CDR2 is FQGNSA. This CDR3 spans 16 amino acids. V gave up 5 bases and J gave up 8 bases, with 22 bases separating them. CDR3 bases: TGTGCCAGCAGCCTCCTCGGGGCGGGGCCGGTCGATGAGCAGTTCTTC. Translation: CASSLLGAGPVDEQFF.

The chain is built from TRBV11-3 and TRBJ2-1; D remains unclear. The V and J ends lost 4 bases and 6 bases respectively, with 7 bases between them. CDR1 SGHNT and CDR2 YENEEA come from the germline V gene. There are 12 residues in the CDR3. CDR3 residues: CASSSRLNEQFF. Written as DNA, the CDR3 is TGTGCCAGCAGCTCGAGACTCAATGAGCAGTTCTTC.

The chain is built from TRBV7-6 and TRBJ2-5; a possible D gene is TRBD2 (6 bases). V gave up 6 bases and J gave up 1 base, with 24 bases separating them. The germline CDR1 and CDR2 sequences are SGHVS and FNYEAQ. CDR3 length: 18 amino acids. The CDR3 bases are TGTGCCAGCAGGTTAAGCCAAAATCGGGCGGGGACCCAAGAGACCCAGTACTTC. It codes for CASRLSQNRAGTQETQYF.

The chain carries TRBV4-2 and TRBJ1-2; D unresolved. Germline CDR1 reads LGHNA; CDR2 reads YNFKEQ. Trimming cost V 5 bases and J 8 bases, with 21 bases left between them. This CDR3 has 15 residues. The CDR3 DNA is TGTGCCAGCAGCACAGCCCCGCCGAAAGCCGACGGCTACACCTTC. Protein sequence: CASSTAPPKADGYTF.

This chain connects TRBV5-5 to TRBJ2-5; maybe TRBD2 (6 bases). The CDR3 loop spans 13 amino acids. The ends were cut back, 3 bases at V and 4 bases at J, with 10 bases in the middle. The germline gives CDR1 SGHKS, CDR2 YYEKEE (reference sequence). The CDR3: CASSSPGGETQYF. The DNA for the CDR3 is TGTGCCAGCAGCTCCCCCGGGGGAGAGACCCAGTACTTC.

The CDR3 region has the DNA TGTGCCAGCAGTTTACCCACAGGGCTGAGCTATGGCTACACCTTC. Protein sequence: CASSLPTGLSYGYTF. The chain joins TRBV28 to TRBJ1-2, with D perhaps matching TRBD1 (6 bases). In germline, CDR1 is MDHEN, CDR2 SYDVKM. The germline V and J ends were trimmed by 2 bases and 4 bases, with 14 bases remaining between them. This CDR3 region has 15 residues.

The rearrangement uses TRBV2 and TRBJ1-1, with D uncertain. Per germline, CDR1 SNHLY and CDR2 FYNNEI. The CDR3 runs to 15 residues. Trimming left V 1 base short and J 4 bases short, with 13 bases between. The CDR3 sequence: CASSEGWTIVTEAFF. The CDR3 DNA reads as TGTGCCAGCAGTGAAGGGTGGACTATAGTCACTGAAGCTTTCTTT.

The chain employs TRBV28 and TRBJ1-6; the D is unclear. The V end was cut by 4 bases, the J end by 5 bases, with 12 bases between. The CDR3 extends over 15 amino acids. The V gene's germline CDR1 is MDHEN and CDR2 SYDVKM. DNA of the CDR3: TGTGCCAGCAGTTCCGGGAGGATAAATAATTCACCCCTCCACTTT. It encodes CASSSGRINNSPLHF.

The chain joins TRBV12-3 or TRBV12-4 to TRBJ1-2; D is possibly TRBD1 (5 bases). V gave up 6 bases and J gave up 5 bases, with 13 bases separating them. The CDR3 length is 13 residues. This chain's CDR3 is CASSGSTAYGYTF. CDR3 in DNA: TGTGCCAGCAGCGGCTCGACAGCGTATGGCTACACCTTC.

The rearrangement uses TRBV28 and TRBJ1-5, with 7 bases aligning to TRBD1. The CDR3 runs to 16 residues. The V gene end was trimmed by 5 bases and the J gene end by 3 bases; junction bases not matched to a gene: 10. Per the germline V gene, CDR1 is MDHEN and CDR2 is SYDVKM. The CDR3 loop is CASSTRQGRPNQPQHF. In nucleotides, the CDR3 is TGTGCCAGCAGTACGCGACAGGGTCGGCCCAATCAGCCCCAGCATTTT.

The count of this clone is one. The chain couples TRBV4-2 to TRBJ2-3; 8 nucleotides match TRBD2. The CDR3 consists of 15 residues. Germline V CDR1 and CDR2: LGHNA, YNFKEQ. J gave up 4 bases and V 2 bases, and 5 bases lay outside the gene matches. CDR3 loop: CASSQLPGGADTQYF. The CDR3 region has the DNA TGTGCCAGCAGCCAACTGCCGGGGGGGGCAGATACGCAGTATTTT.

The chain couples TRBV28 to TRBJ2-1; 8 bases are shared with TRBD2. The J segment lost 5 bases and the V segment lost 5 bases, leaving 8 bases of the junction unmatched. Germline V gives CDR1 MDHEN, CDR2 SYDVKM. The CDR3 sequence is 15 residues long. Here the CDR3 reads CASSPGGPQHNEQFF. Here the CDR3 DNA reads TGTGCCAGCAGTCCGGGGGGGCCTCAGCACAATGAGCAGTTCTTC. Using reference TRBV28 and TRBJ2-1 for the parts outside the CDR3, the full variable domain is DVKVTQSSRYLVKRTGEKVFLECVQDMDHENMFWYRQDPGLGLRLIYFSYDVKMKEKGDIPEGYSVSREKKERFSLILESASTNQTSMYLCASSPGGPQHNEQFFGPGTRLTVL.